This is a list of T cell receptor beta chains from one sample in a study of pediatric ulcerative colitis. Only in-frame clones appear in the TCRdb table, and some are missing; sequencing was by immunoSEQ multiplex PCR. This sample carries some 25,000 clones, roughly 70% of them seen once, and the ten largest clones take roughly 7%. The specimen sequenced was gut tissue. These receptors all stem from a boy younger than 18 with severe ulcerative colitis. The CDR3 runs from the conserved cysteine through the conserved F or W. A D gene is named only where the DNA matches it firmly. Where a row states a size, it is once, few, many or the class of an expanded clone; other rows omit it.

TRBJ2-1,once,TRBV11-3,TRBD2,CASQLVLASTYNEQFF,TGTGCCAGCCAACTCGTACTAGCGTCGACCTACAATGAGCAGTTCTTC
TRBJ2-6,few,TRBV19,TRBD1,CASRQADRGGANVLTF,TGTGCCAGCAGACAGGCCGACAGGGGTGGGGCCAACGTCCTGACTTTC
TRBJ1-2,few,TRBV25-1,.,CASSESRGSYGYTF,TGTGCCAGCAGTGAATCCAGGGGTAGCTATGGCTACACCTTC
TRBJ2-1,.,TRBV6-5,TRBD1,CASSDPRTGEQFF,TGTGCCAGCAGCGATCCCAGGACAGGCGAGCAGTTCTTC
TRBJ2-1,.,TRBV6-5,TRBD1,CASSFGDRGYNEQFF,TGTGCCAGCAGCTTCGGGGACAGGGGGTACAATGAGCAGTTCTTC
TRBJ2-2,.,TRBV7-3,.,CASSLNGWDPGELFF,TGTGCCAGCAGCTTGAATGGCTGGGACCCCGGGGAGCTGTTTTTT
TRBJ2-5,.,TRBV15,TRBD1,CATSRDGTEETQYF,TGTGCCACCAGCAGAGATGGGACAGAAGAGACCCAGTACTTC
TRBJ1-1,.,TRBV30,.,CAWRRGAGFEAFF,TGTGCCTGGAGGCGGGGGGCGGGCTTTGAAGCTTTCTTT
TRBJ1-6,.,TRBV6-5,.,CASSLEQATNSPLHF,TGTGCCAGCAGTCTCGAACAGGCGACTAATTCACCCCTCCACTTT
TRBJ1-1,.,TRBV6-5,.,CASSYRVAGEAFF,TGTGCCAGCAGTTACCGGGTGGCGGGTGAAGCTTTCTTT
TRBJ2-7,medium-sized,TRBV11-2,.,CASSVLGSHEQYF,TGTGCCAGCAGCGTTCTAGGATCCCACGAGCAGTACTTC
TRBJ2-5,.,TRBV27,.,CASSLVDQPETQYF,TGTGCCAGCAGCCTAGTAGACCAGCCGGAGACCCAGTACTTC
TRBJ2-2,once,TRBV5-1,TRBD2,CASSSQTSGSTGELFF,TGCGCCAGCAGCTCACAGACTAGCGGGAGCACCGGGGAGCTGTTTTTT
TRBJ2-3,.,TRBV4-1,TRBD2,CASSQVASGRDADTQYF,TGCGCCAGCAGCCAAGTCGCTAGCGGGAGGGACGCAGATACGCAGTATTTT
TRBJ2-1,few,TRBV4-1,.,CASRGLETAYNEQFF,TGCGCCAGCAGGGGATTAGAGACCGCCTACAATGAGCAGTTCTTC
TRBJ2-6,.,TRBV19,.,CASSIAVFAAGHPYGANVLTF,TGTGCCAGTAGTATAGCCGTTTTCGCGGCGGGCCATCCCTATGGGGCCAACGTCCTGACTTTC
TRBJ1-2,.,TRBV6-6,TRBD1,CASSYPRGLGYTF,TGTGCCAGCAGTTACCCCAGGGGGCTCGGCTACACCTTC
TRBJ2-1,.,TRBV6-5,.,CASSQTSLGHNEQFF,TGTGCCAGCAGTCAGACTAGTCTCGGCCACAATGAGCAGTTCTTC
TRBJ1-2,.,TRBV5-1,.,CASSELDRHYTF,TGCGCCAGCAGTGAGTTAGACAGACACTACACCTTC
TRBJ1-1,.,TRBV18,TRBD1,CASSPRIRGAFF,TGTGCCAGCTCGCCTAGGATCAGGGGGGCTTTCTTT
TRBJ2-2,.,TRBV5-6,.,CASSLFGPNTGELFF,TGTGCCAGCAGCTTGTTTGGCCCCAACACCGGGGAGCTGTTTTTT
TRBJ2-3,.,TRBV13,.,CASSFGGASSTDTQYF,TGTGCCAGCAGCTTCGGCGGCGCCTCTTCCACAGATACGCAGTATTTT
TRBJ2-1,.,TRBV6-4,TRBD2,CASSDSGLAGGPSEQFF,TGTGCCAGCAGTGACTCAGGCCTAGCGGGAGGGCCAAGTGAGCAGTTCTTC
TRBJ2-1,.,TRBV4-3,TRBD2,CASSSRLAGGNEQFF,TGCGCCAGCAGCTCACGACTAGCGGGAGGGAATGAGCAGTTCTTC
TRBJ2-1,.,TRBV7-9,.,CASSPPSLEQFF,TGTGCCAGCAGCCCCCCCTCGCTTGAGCAGTTCTTC
TRBJ1-3,.,TRBV4-3,.,CASRPSPSGTLGNTIYF,TGCGCCAGCAGGCCCAGCCCCAGCGGGACCTTAGGAAACACCATATATTTT
TRBJ1-5,medium-sized,TRBV11-2,.,CASSLGTQPQHF,TGTGCCAGCAGCTTAGGCACTCAGCCCCAGCATTTT
TRBJ1-1,few,TRBV7-9,.,CASSRPPTGRDTEAFF,TGTGCCAGCAGCCGACCCCCGACAGGTCGGGACACTGAAGCTTTCTTT
TRBJ2-7,.,TRBV6-5,.,CASSLNPGGLDEQYF,TGTGCCAGCAGTCTAAACCCCGGAGGGTTGGACGAGCAGTACTTC
TRBJ2-5,.,TRBV5-1,.,CASSSSGAAETQYF,TGCGCCAGCAGCTCATCAGGGGCTGCGGAGACCCAGTACTTC
TRBJ1-1,.,TRBV11-2,TRBD1,CASSSRTGTGGTEAFF,TGTGCCAGCAGCTCCCGGACCGGGACAGGGGGCACTGAAGCTTTCTTT
TRBJ1-1,few,TRBV6-5,.,CASSYETGFTEAFF,TGTGCCAGCAGTTACGAGACGGGGTTCACTGAAGCTTTCTTT
TRBJ2-5,.,TRBV4-2,TRBD2,CASSQDGATSGGSETQYF,TGTGCCAGCAGCCAAGACGGGGCGACTAGCGGGGGGTCGGAGACCCAGTACTTC
TRBJ2-1,medium-sized,TRBV9,.,CASSGMGPPHNEQFF,TGTGCCAGCAGCGGAATGGGACCCCCCCACAATGAGCAGTTCTTC
TRBJ2-5,.,TRBV7-9,.,CASSFSPGPGGGTQYF,TGTGCCAGCAGCTTTTCCCCTGGGCCCGGGGGAGGGACCCAGTACTTC
TRBJ2-1,.,TRBV27,TRBD2,CASSFMTSGSPGYNEQFF,TGTGCCAGCAGTTTCATGACTAGCGGGTCCCCCGGCTACAATGAGCAGTTCTTC
TRBJ1-2,.,TRBV9,.,CASSASGRTNYGYTF,TGTGCCAGCAGCGCCTCAGGACGGACTAACTATGGCTACACCTTC
TRBJ1-5,.,TRBV7-9,TRBD1,CASSGDAGGAQPQHF,TGTGCCAGCAGCGGGGACGCAGGGGGCGCCCAGCCCCAGCATTTT
TRBJ2-2,.,TRBV7-8,TRBD2,CASSLGGGSGSVGELFF,TGTGCCAGCAGCTTAGGGGGAGGTAGCGGGAGTGTCGGGGAGCTGTTTTTT
TRBJ1-2,.,TRBV21-1,.,CASSKVCLTNYGYTF,TGTGCCAGCAGCAAAGTTTGTCTGACTAACTATGGCTACACCTTC
TRBJ2-7,.,TRBV6-1,TRBD1,CAAVRTGAYEQYF,TGTGCCGCAGTCCGGACAGGGGCCTACGAGCAGTACTTC
TRBJ2-6,.,TRBV6-5,.,CASSYSSGSGANVLTF,TGTGCCAGCAGTTACTCGTCCGGGTCTGGGGCCAACGTCCTGACTTTC